The 26 T cell receptor beta chains below come from one sample, sequenced in a study of T cells in Graves' hyperthyroidism and ophthalmopathy. What was amplified from RNA transcripts were TCR beta CDR3 regions. TCR CDR3 regions were first amplified by RT-PCR with HTBI primers. TCRdb reprocessed the multiplex PCR reads via MiXCR and lists one record per CDR3 protein. The sample includes over 200,000 distinct CDR3 sequences, 13% to 15% seen only once; the top ten take about 14%. The sequencing sample was made of blood. These receptors all come from a woman aged 40 to 49 with Graves' hyperthyroidism that later progressed to Graves' ophthalmopathy.

V gene TRBV20-1 combines with J gene TRBJ2-1, with 11 positions matching TRBD2. The CDR3 loop spans 18 amino acids. Losses at the gene ends were 6 bases for V and 0 bases for J; bases not matched to a gene: 13. In germline, CDR1 is DFQATT, CDR2 SNEGSKA (reference sequence). The DNA for the CDR3 is TGCAGTGCGAGTGGGGGACTAGCGGTTTTGAGCTCCTACAATGAGCAGTTCTTC. As protein: CSASGGLAVLSSYNEQFF.

This clonotype showed up many times. The rearrangement uses TRBV15 and TRBJ1-1; D is unresolved. The CDR3 sequence is 15 residues long. Trimming pared 3 bases from V and 0 bases from J, leaving 11 bases between. The germline V gene encodes CDR1 LNHNV and CDR2 YYDKDF (reference sequence). Here the CDR3 reads CATSRMGQLNTEAFF. CDR3 in DNA: TGTGCCACCAGCAGGATGGGTCAGCTGAACACTGAAGCTTTCTTT.

The table lists this clonotype with a few counts. This rearrangement joins TRBV27 to TRBJ2-5, with unresolved D. The germline V and J ends were trimmed by 2 bases and 2 bases, with 9 bases remaining between them. This CDR3 contains 14 residues. CDR1 and CDR2 (germline): MNHEY, SMNVEV (reference sequence). CDR3 in amino acids: CASSLLGQQETQYF. The DNA for the CDR3 is TGTGCCAGCAGTTTACTAGGCCAACAAGAGACCCAGTACTTC.

This clonotype was seen ten or more times. This chain connects TRBV6-1 to TRBJ2-7; D is perhaps TRBD2 (6 bases). The CDR3 has 14 residues. Germline V gene sequence: CDR1 MNHNS, CDR2 SASEGT. V gave up 9 bases and J gave up 3 bases, with 18 bases separating them. The CDR3 sequence is CASRGRSLHYEQYF. DNA of the CDR3: TGTGCCAGTCGGGGGAGATCCCTTCACTACGAGCAGTACTTC.

The chain uses TRBV5-6 and TRBJ1-6; D is unresolved. The length of the CDR3 is 15 residues. From germline, CDR1 is SGHDT and CDR2 YYEEEE. Trimming cost V 0 bases and J 8 bases, with 12 bases left between them. CDR3 amino acids: CASSLAYSYYSPLHF. The CDR3 nucleotides read TGTGCCAGCAGCTTGGCCTACAGCTACTATTCACCCCTCCACTTT. Full variable domain (rest looked up from reference TRBV5-6 and TRBJ1-6): DAGVTQSPTHLIKTRGQQVTLRCSPKSGHDTVSWYQQALGQGPQFIFQYYEEEERQRGNFPDRFSGHQFPNYSSELNVNALLLGDSALYLCASSLAYSYYSPLHFGNGTRLTVT.

This clonotype was counted ten times or more. The chain recombines TRBV12-3 or TRBV12-4 with TRBJ1-4; tentatively, D is TRBD1 (5 bases). This CDR3 is built from 17 residues. The V gene lost 5 bases and the J gene lost 11 bases, with 27 bases spanning the gap. The CDR3 is CASSPPRQLSARRKLFF. The DNA of the CDR3 is TGTGCCAGCAGTCCTCCTCGACAGTTAAGTGCGCGGCGGAAACTGTTTTTT.

This clonotype was seen many times. V gene TRBV7-2 combines with J gene TRBJ2-5; 12 bases fit TRBD2. J lost 5 bases, V lost 0 bases, and 7 bases had no gene match. Germline V gene lookup returns CDR1 SGHTA and CDR2 FQGNSA. The CDR3 loop spans 17 amino acids. This CDR3 reads CASSLAPSGRAGETQYF. In nucleotides, the CDR3 is TGTGCCAGCAGCTTAGCCCCTAGCGGGAGGGCCGGGGAGACCCAGTACTTC.

This clonotype occurred many times. The chain links TRBV11-2 to TRBJ2-7; D unclear. The CDR3 totals 15 residues. Germline V lookup: CDR1 SGHAT, CDR2 FQNNGV. V dropped 1 base and J dropped 3 bases, with 13 bases sitting between them. CDR3 sequence reads: CASSLARLSLYEQYF. The CDR3 DNA follows: TGTGCCAGCAGCTTAGCTCGTCTGTCCCTCTACGAGCAGTACTTC.

V gene TRBV6-6 combines with J gene TRBJ2-7; D unresolved. This CDR3 contains 14 residues. Germline assignment: CDR1 MNHNY and CDR2 SVGAGI (reference sequence). Trimming left V 0 bases short and J 2 bases short, with 8 bases between. The CDR3 coding sequence is TGTGCCAGCAGTTACTCCGCGGAAACCTACGAGCAGTACTTC. Translated, it gives CASSYSAETYEQYF.

The chain is built from TRBV28 and TRBJ2-5, with D maybe TRBD2 (8 bases). Trimming pared 6 bases from V and 4 bases from J, leaving 24 bases between. The CDR3 loop spans 17 amino acids. CDR1 is MDHEN, CDR2 SYDVKM, per germline. Written as DNA, the CDR3 is TGTGCCAGCAGCGGGGGGGGGGGCAGGGGGGCTAGAGAGACCCAGTACTTC. Protein: CASSGGGGRGARETQYF.

This clonotype was counted ten times or more. This sequence joins TRBV19 and TRBJ2-3; D not certain. This CDR3 spans 14 amino acids. Germline V gene data show CDR1 as LNHDA and CDR2 as SQIVND (reference sequence). V lost 3 bases and J 6 bases, leaving 13 bases between the germline ends. In DNA, the CDR3 is TGTGCCAGTAGTATGACGGTTGAGACGGATACGCAGTATTTT. Its translation is CASSMTVETDTQYF.

This clonotype was seen a few times. The gene calls are TRBV19 and TRBJ2-7; TRBD1 aligns across 11 bases. Germline values: CDR1 LNHDA, CDR2 SQIVND (reference sequence). The V gene end was trimmed by 10 bases and the J gene end by 0 bases; junction bases not matched to a gene: 14. This CDR3 has 17 residues. CDR3 nucleotide sequence: TGTGCCACCCGGACAGGGGGCGGCGGCTCAGGCTCCTACGAGCAGTACTTC. The encoded protein is CATRTGGGGSGSYEQYF.

The table lists this clonotype with many counts. The chain couples TRBV12-3 or TRBV12-4 to TRBJ2-2, with 13 bases matching TRBD2. V shed 6 bases and J 6 bases; nucleotides not matched to a gene: 4. This CDR3 comprises 15 residues. The CDR3 sequence: CASRTSGRESGELFF. CDR3 sequence (DNA): TGTGCCAGCAGAACTAGCGGGAGGGAGTCCGGGGAGCTGTTTTTT.

This clonotype occurred a few times. The chain links TRBV5-5 to TRBJ1-2; D gene unclear. The CDR3 length is 11 residues. V lost 6 bases and J lost 7, with 10 bases in between. Germline loops: CDR1 SGHKS, CDR2 YYEKEE (reference sequence). This CDR3 is CASTASIGYTF. The CDR3 DNA follows: TGTGCCAGCACAGCATCTATTGGCTACACCTTC.

The chain carries TRBV27 and TRBJ2-1, with D possibly being TRBD1 or TRBD2 (6 bases each). V lost 2 bases and J lost 4, with 9 bases in between. This CDR3 has 14 amino acids. CDR1 and CDR2 (germline): MNHEY, SMNVEV (reference sequence). The DNA of the CDR3 is TGTGCCAGCAGTTTAAGGGGGGCTTACAATGAGCAGTTCTTC. Translation gives CASSLRGAYNEQFF.

This clonotype was recorded many times. The chain carries TRBV11-2 and TRBJ1-1; D gene unclear. V dropped 2 bases and J dropped 2 bases, with 9 bases sitting between them. CDR1 and CDR2 (germline): SGHAT, FQNNGV. The CDR3 is made up of 14 amino acids. The CDR3 nucleotides read TGTGCCAGCAGCTTAAGCCGGGCCAACACTGAAGCTTTCTTT. Its protein product is CASSLSRANTEAFF.

This clonotype came up many times. V usage is TRBV29-1 and J usage is TRBJ2-7; 9 nucleotides agree with TRBD1. V gave up 3 bases and J gave up 2 bases; unmatched junction bases: 5. CDR3 size: 14 residues. The germline V gene encodes CDR1 SQVTM and CDR2 ANQGSEA. CDR3 amino acids: CSVEGQGHTYEQYF. As DNA, the CDR3 is TGCAGCGTTGAGGGACAGGGTCACACCTACGAGCAGTACTTC.

There are a few counts of this clonotype. The rearrangement links TRBV7-2 to TRBJ2-4; D is uncertain. V was shortened by 1 base and J by 4 bases, with 5 bases between the two germline ends. The CDR3 is 13 amino acids. Germline V CDR1 and CDR2: SGHTA, FQGNSA. The CDR3 nucleotides read TGTGCCAGCAGCTTAGACACAAAAAACATTCAGTACTTC. Its protein product is CASSLDTKNIQYF.

This clonotype was detected many times. The chain combines TRBV6-1 with TRBJ1-1; 7 bases match TRBD1. This CDR3 comprises 14 residues. J gave up 5 bases and V 2 bases, and 5 bases lay outside the gene matches. CDR1 and CDR2 (germline): MNHNS, SASEGT. The CDR3 here is CASSESAGGTEAFF. The CDR3 nucleotides are TGTGCCAGCAGTGAATCGGCAGGGGGGACTGAAGCTTTCTTT.

The sample holds many counts of this clonotype. The genes are TRBV3-1 and TRBJ2-1; 8 bases are shared with TRBD2. CDR3 size: 18 residues. CDR1 is LGHDT and CDR2 is YNNKEL in the germline V gene (reference sequence). The V and J ends lost 0 bases and 4 bases, in that order; junction bases with no gene match: 11. The CDR3 nucleotides are TGTGCCAGCAGCCAAGATGGTACTAGCGGCCCCCTGTACAATGAGCAGTTCTTC. This gives the protein CASSQDGTSGPLYNEQFF.

This clonotype was seen many times. V gene TRBV28 combines with J gene TRBJ2-3; 14 bases fit TRBD2. The V gene end was trimmed by 7 bases and the J gene end by 2 bases; junction bases not matched to a gene: 5. Germline assignment: CDR1 MDHEN and CDR2 SYDVKM. The CDR3 contains 16 residues. The CDR3 nucleotides are TGTGCCAGCAAAGGGACTAGCGGGAGTGTCACAGATACGCAGTATTTT. Translating gives CASKGTSGSVTDTQYF.

The chain links TRBV30 to TRBJ1-6; D is uncertain. V was cut by 0 bases and J by 9 bases, with 15 bases left in between. The length of the CDR3 is 15 residues. CDR1 is GTSNPN and CDR2 is SVGIG in the germline V gene (reference sequence). The CDR3 protein is CAWSVLGDPISPLHF. CDR3 coding DNA: TGTGCCTGGAGTGTACTGGGAGACCCAATTTCACCCCTCCACTTT.

This clonotype was observed at least ten times. V usage is TRBV2 and J usage is TRBJ2-7; no definite D call. Germline V gene data show CDR1 as SNHLY and CDR2 as FYNNEI. Deletions cut 7 bases from V and 0 bases from J, with 13 bases between. CDR3 length: 14 residues. The CDR3 DNA reads TGTGCCAGCACCCTTTGGTCCAGCTCCTACGAGCAGTACTTC. It translates to CASTLWSSSYEQYF.

About this clonotype: A junction end diverges from the germline sequence, so it may reflect a read error. The chain combines TRBV3-1 with TRBJ2-1, with 14 bases lining up with TRBD2. Germline V gene sequence: CDR1 LGHDT, CDR2 YNNKEL (reference sequence). This CDR3 has 12 residues. The CDR3 DNA reads as TGTGCCATCAGCCAGACTAGCGGGAGGGAGTTCTTC. This codes for CAISQTSGREFF.

As concerns this clonotype: Given a much more abundant clone one base away, this may be a read error. This chain links TRBV30 with TRBJ2-2; D is perhaps TRBD2 (5 bases). Germline V CDR1 and CDR2: GTSNPN, SVGIG (reference sequence). V was cut by 5 bases and J by 7 bases, with 17 bases left in between. The length of the CDR3 is 14 residues. Here the CDR3 DNA reads TGTGCCTGGGTAGGCAAGGATAGCGACGGGGAGCTGTTTTTT. Protein sequence: CAWVGKDSDGELFF.

This clonotype was observed a few times. The chain recombines TRBV20-1 with TRBJ2-1; D perhaps matches TRBD1 (6 bases). V was pared by 6 bases and J by 9 bases, with 21 bases between. The CDR3 is made up of 14 amino acids. Germline CDR1 and CDR2: DFQATT and SNEGSKA (reference sequence). For the CDR3, the DNA is TGCAGTGCCACAGGGTTTTTTGGCCTGAGTGAGCAGTTCTTC. This gives the protein CSATGFFGLSEQFF.